This TCR beta chain was found in a study of PD-L1 blockade in urothelial cancer. Across the study: Per blood sample, T cells had a median of about 130,000. Study findings and constraints: Tumor-associated TCR clones expanded more in blood at 3 weeks in patients with durable benefit.

Time point of the sample: peripheral blood 6 weeks after treatment start. Each patient's cancer was a locally advanced or metastatic urothelial carcinoma. Pretreatment and on-treatment samples were taken, numbering 1 to 8 per patient. Per the germline V gene, CDR1 is LNHDA and CDR2 is SQIVND (reference sequence). CDR3 length: 14 amino acids. V was shortened by 6 bases and J by 2 bases, with 11 bases between the two germline ends. This clone was picked up one time. What it recognizes is unknown. Assay: immunoSEQ multiplex PCR; the TCRdb copy retains only in-frame clones and omits some. Of around 50,000 clones detected, roughly 84% appear once; the ten largest clones hold about 2%.

The chain is built from TRBV19 and TRBJ1-3, with D hard to call. The receptor's source is a man in his fifties or sixties with urothelial cancer. The starting material was PBMCs, obtained around atezolizumab (anti-PD-L1) treatment. The CDR3 here is CASSERGTGNTIYF. CDR3 sequence (DNA): TGTGCCAGTAGCGAACGAGGGACTGGAAACACCATATATTTT. Together with reference TRBV19 and TRBJ1-3, the CDR3 gives the full variable domain: DGGITQSPKYLFRKEGQNVTLSCEQNLNHDAMYWYRQDPGQGLRLIYYSQIVNDFQKGDIAEGYSVSREKKESFPLTVTSAQKNPTAFYLCASSERGTGNTIYFGEGSWLTVV.